Below are 29 T cell receptor beta chains sequenced from a single sample in a study of T cell repertoires in cytomegalovirus infection. MiXCR, run by TCRdb on the reads, gives a single entry per CDR3 protein. Counted here are 830,000 or so distinct CDR3 sequences, 30% to 35% occurring once; the ten biggest clones make up about an eighth. The antigens of these receptors remain unknown. The sequencing used cultured CD8+ T cells from PBMCs, collected from culture after CMV antigen stimulation. The receptors were gathered from a human donor in good health (CMV status not recorded). Some clones in this sample may be carry-over from other donors' samples.

The chain uses TRBV6-2 or TRBV6-3 and TRBJ2-4; no reliable D call. Germline loops: CDR1 MNHEY, CDR2 SVGEGT. The CDR3 consists of 12 residues. Between the trimmed V and J ends, which lost 5 bases and 6 bases, there was a span of 8 bases. CDR3 DNA: TGTGCCAGCAGTCCAGGCTCAAACATTCAGTACTTC. Its protein is CASSPGSNIQYF.

As regards this clonotype: A much more abundant neighbour one base away suggests this may be a read error. The genes are TRBV20-1 and TRBJ2-1; 9 bases line up with TRBD2. Germline V lookup: CDR1 DFQATT, CDR2 SNEGSKA (reference sequence). The CDR3 length is 14 residues. CDR3 sequence reads: CNGNERGDYNEQFF. CDR3 in DNA: TGCAATGGAAACGAGCGGGGGGACTACAATGAGCAGTTCTTC.

This chain joins TRBV6-5 and TRBJ1-4, with 10 bases fitting TRBD1. V lost 0 bases and J lost 8; bases outside the gene matches: 0. CDR1 and CDR2 from the germline V gene are MNHEY and SVGAGI. The CDR3 runs to 14 residues. CDR3 nucleotides: TGTGCCAGCAGTTACTCGACAGGGGGCGAAAAACTGTTTTTT. Translated, it gives CASSYSTGGEKLFF.

The J gene is TRBJ1-2, the V gene TRBV4-1; D remains unclear. There are 15 residues in the CDR3. The germline V gene has CDR1 MGHRA and CDR2 YSYEKL. With 0 bases removed from V and 4 bases from J, the gap between germline ends came to 12 bases. The CDR3 nucleotides read TGCGCCAGCAGCCAAGAGTGGATACGGGGCTATGGCTACACCTTC. The encoded protein is CASSQEWIRGYGYTF.

This clonotype was seen a few times. This sequence joins TRBV6-2 or TRBV6-3 and TRBJ2-5, with a tentative D call TRBD2 (7 bases). V was trimmed by 6 bases and J by 5 bases, leaving 16 bases between them. This CDR3 has 14 amino acids. CDR1 MNHEY and CDR2 SVGEGT come from the germline V gene. The CDR3 DNA is TGTGCCAGCAGAGCCCCCGGGGGGCGGGAGACCCAGTACTTC. This encodes CASRAPGGRETQYF.

The chain carries TRBV29-1 and TRBJ1-1; TRBD1 agrees at 9 bases. V lost 6 bases to trimming and J lost 6 bases; unmatched junction nucleotides: 5. Germline CDR1 reads SQVTM; CDR2 reads ANQGSEA. The CDR3 extends over 12 amino acids. CDR3 sequence reads: CSVVTGGPEAFF. The CDR3 nucleotides read TGCAGCGTCGTTACAGGGGGCCCTGAAGCTTTCTTT.

The sample holds a few counts of this clonotype. This chain links TRBV2 with TRBJ1-2; unclear D gene. With 4 bases removed from V and 2 bases from J, the gap between germline ends came to 8 bases. This CDR3 comprises 13 residues. Germline V CDR1 and CDR2: SNHLY, FYNNEI. CDR3 sequence (DNA): TGTGCCAGCAGTGGACGGATCAACTATGGCTACACCTTC. This encodes CASSGRINYGYTF. Drawing the rest from reference TRBV2 and TRBJ1-2, the complete variable domain is EPEVTQTPSHQVTQMGQEVILRCVPISNHLYFYWYRQILGQKVEFLVSFYNNEISEKSEIFDDQFSVERPDGSNFTLKIRSTKLEDSAMYFCASSGRINYGYTFGSGTRLTVV.

This clonotype was seen only a few times. The chain carries TRBV6-5 and TRBJ1-1, with TRBD1 as a possible D gene (6 bases). Trimming stripped 1 base from V and 0 bases from J, with 9 bases between. Germline-derived CDR1 and CDR2 are MNHEY and SVGAGI. CDR3 length: 15 amino acids. The CDR3 nucleotides are TGTGCCAGCAGTTACTATACAGGGATGAACACTGAAGCTTTCTTT. It is translated as CASSYYTGMNTEAFF.

This rearrangement joins TRBV4-2 to TRBJ1-1; no clear D gene. This CDR3 comprises 15 residues. Trimming removed 0 bases from V and 1 base from J, with 9 bases in between. Germline loops: CDR1 LGHNA, CDR2 YNFKEQ. Here the CDR3 reads CASSQDHLTNTEAFF. The CDR3 bases are TGTGCCAGCAGCCAAGACCACCTCACGAACACTGAAGCTTTCTTT.

This CDR3 reads CASSEWTGPEKLFF. The CDR3 region has the DNA TGTGCCAGCAGTGAATGGACAGGGCCTGAAAAACTGTTTTTT. The rearrangement joins TRBV2 to TRBJ1-4; 8 bases align to TRBD1. The V and J ends lost 2 bases and 7 bases, in that order; junction bases with no gene match: 3. Germline-derived CDR1 and CDR2 are SNHLY and FYNNEI. CDR3 length: 14 residues.

This clonotype showed up many times. The chain links TRBV7-8 to TRBJ2-3; a possible D gene is TRBD2 (5 bases). Germline V CDR1 and CDR2: SGHVS, FQNEAQ. The CDR3 length is 11 residues. V lost 7 bases and J lost 7, with 9 bases in between. The CDR3 sequence: CASMLGNTQYF. In DNA, the CDR3 is TGTGCCAGCATGCTCGGGAATACGCAGTATTTT.

Remarks on this clonotype: Sequence at one end of the junction differs from germline and may be a read error. The chain combines TRBV7-4 with TRBJ2-2; perhaps D is TRBD1 or TRBD2 (5 bases each). CDR1 and CDR2 from the germline V gene are SGHVT and SQSDAQ. The CDR3 spans 14 residues. CDR3 sequence (DNA): TGTGTCAGCAGCAACCCTCAGGGTCCCGGGGAGCTGTTTTTC. This sequence encodes CVSSNPQGPGELFF. Full variable domain (outside the CDR3, taken from reference TRBV7-4 and TRBJ2-2): GAGVSQSPRYKVAKRGRDVALRCDSISGHVTLYWYRQTLGQGSEVLTYSQSDAQRDKSGRPSGRFSAERPERSVSTLKIQRTEQGDSAVYLCVSSNPQGPGELFFGEGSRLTVL.

This clonotype has more than one count but fewer than ten. The V and J genes are TRBV4-2 and TRBJ2-5; the D is unclear. The germline V gene encodes CDR1 LGHNA and CDR2 YNFKEQ. Trimming pared 3 bases from V and 5 bases from J, leaving 16 bases between. This CDR3 contains 15 residues. The CDR3 is CASSQDGVFGETQYF. The CDR3 bases are TGTGCCAGCAGCCAGGATGGCGTATTTGGCGAGACCCAGTACTTC.

This clonotype was counted a few times. The chain joins TRBV7-2 to TRBJ1-2; D unresolved. The CDR3 consists of 15 residues. Germline V gene lookup returns CDR1 SGHTA and CDR2 FQGNSA. V lost 3 bases, J lost 2 bases, and 13 bases lay in between. This CDR3 reads CASSLDQVRNYGYTF. The CDR3 nucleotides are TGTGCCAGCAGCTTGGACCAAGTCAGAAACTATGGCTACACCTTC.

The rearrangement links TRBV19 to TRBJ1-5; no reliable D call. The CDR3 is 15 amino acids. Germline V CDR1 and CDR2: LNHDA, SQIVND (reference sequence). V was pared by 5 bases and J by 3 bases, with 14 bases between. CDR3: CASSENPGFNQPQHF. The CDR3 DNA reads as TGTGCCAGTAGTGAAAACCCGGGGTTCAATCAGCCCCAGCATTTT.

This clonotype has just one count. The gene calls are TRBV6-6 and TRBJ2-1; TRBD1 matches at 11 bases. J lost 3 bases, V lost 3 bases, and 7 bases had no gene match. The CDR3 totals 17 residues. CDR1 and CDR2 from the germline V gene are MNHNY and SVGAGI (reference sequence). The CDR3 bases are TGTGCCAGCAGTTATCGGTGGACAGGGGGCATCTACAATGAGCAGTTCTTC. Translated: CASSYRWTGGIYNEQFF.

This clonotype was counted at least ten times. V gene TRBV24-1 combines with J gene TRBJ2-1, with TRBD2 matching over 12 bases. V lost 3 bases, J lost 0 bases, and 11 bases stayed unmatched. This CDR3 has 20 amino acids. Germline-derived CDR1 and CDR2 are KGHDR and SFDVKD. CDR3 region: CATSDPGLAGKMSSYNEQFF. For the CDR3, the DNA is TGTGCCACCAGTGATCCCGGACTAGCGGGGAAGATGAGCTCCTACAATGAGCAGTTCTTC.

This chain joins TRBV19 and TRBJ1-1; 9 nucleotides agree with TRBD1. The V gene's germline CDR1 is LNHDA and CDR2 SQIVND (reference sequence). The length of the CDR3 is 13 residues. With V trimmed by 7 bases and J by 4 bases, 4 bases remained unmatched. Written as DNA, the CDR3 is TGTGCCAGTACCTGGACAGGGGTCACTGAAGCTTTCTTT. It yields the protein CASTWTGVTEAFF.

The V gene is TRBV4-1, the J gene TRBJ2-1; D gene uncertain. With 0 bases removed from V and 9 bases from J, the gap between germline ends came to 12 bases. Germline CDR1 is MGHRA and CDR2 is YSYEKL. This CDR3 region has 14 residues. The CDR3 loop is CASSQEISNFEQFF. CDR3 sequence (DNA): TGCGCCAGCAGCCAAGAAATCAGTAATTTTGAGCAGTTCTTC.

Many counts were recorded for this clonotype. The chain combines TRBV7-8 with TRBJ2-7; D perhaps matches TRBD2 (6 bases). CDR3 size: 14 residues. Germline values: CDR1 SGHVS, CDR2 FQNEAQ. The V end lost 6 bases, the J end lost 3 bases, and 15 bases lay between the germline ends. The CDR3 sequence: CASRSTSGDYEQYV. The DNA of the CDR3 is TGTGCCAGCAGGTCAACATCGGGGGACTACGAGCAGTACGTC.

This clonotype has a handful of counts. The chain is built from TRBV5-1 and TRBJ1-4; TRBD1 matches at 9 bases. J lost 6 bases, V lost 4 bases, and 4 bases had no gene match. The CDR3 is 14 residues long. The V gene's germline CDR1 is SGHRS and CDR2 YFSETQ. The CDR3 bases are TGCGCCAGCAGCATCGGGACAGGGTATGAAAAACTGTTTTTT. It specifies CASSIGTGYEKLFF. Variable domain in full (rest from reference TRBV5-1 and TRBJ1-4): KAGVTQTPRYLIKTRGQQVTLSCSPISGHRSVSWYQQTPGQGLQFLFEYFSETQRNKGNFPGRFSGRQFSNSRSEMNVSTLELGDSALYLCASSIGTGYEKLFFGSGTQLSVL.

The genes are TRBV7-9 and TRBJ2-1, with D uncertain. Per the germline V gene, CDR1 is SEHNR and CDR2 is FQNEAQ (reference sequence). V gave up 10 bases and J gave up 7 bases, with 14 bases separating them. This CDR3 comprises 12 residues. For the CDR3, the DNA is TGTGCCAAATCAGGAAGGCTGAATGAGCAGTTCTTC. Its translation: CAKSGRLNEQFF.

This clonotype was counted a few times. The chain recombines TRBV11-3 with TRBJ2-2, with 12 positions matching TRBD2. In germline, CDR1 is SGHNT, CDR2 YENEEA. The CDR3 extends over 18 amino acids. V lost 4 bases and J lost 5; bases outside the gene matches: 11. CDR3 residues: CASSSMTSGGLRTGELFF. In DNA, the CDR3 is TGTGCCAGCAGCTCGATGACTAGCGGGGGCCTTCGTACCGGGGAGCTGTTTTTT.

DNA of the CDR3: TGTGCCAGCAACCCCCTGACGATTTCGTCCACAGATACGCAGTATTTT. Amino acid sequence: CASNPLTISSTDTQYF. The rearrangement joins TRBV12-3 or TRBV12-4 to TRBJ2-3; D is undetermined. V was pared by 7 bases and J by 2 bases, with 19 bases between. The CDR3 is made up of 16 amino acids.

This clonotype was recorded at least ten times. V is TRBV7-9 and J is TRBJ1-4, with TRBD1 matching over 9 bases. The CDR3 has 16 residues. The V gene end was trimmed by 5 bases and the J gene end by 7 bases; junction bases not matched to a gene: 11. Germline V CDR1 and CDR2: SEHNR, FQNEAQ (reference sequence). As DNA, the CDR3 is TGTGCCAGCAGCCCTCTCGGGACAGGGATTCGTGAAAAACTGTTTTTT. Translation: CASSPLGTGIREKLFF. Using reference TRBV7-9 and TRBJ1-4 for the parts outside the CDR3, the full variable domain is DTGVSQNPRHKITKRGQNVTFRCDPISEHNRLYWYRQTLGQGPEFLTYFQNEAQLEKSRLLSDRFSAERPKGSFSTLEIQRTEQGDSAMYLCASSPLGTGIREKLFFGSGTQLSVL.

This clonotype has a count of ten or more. This may be a read error, as it is one base from a much larger clone. The chain uses TRBV7-8 and TRBJ2-7; no firm D call. The germline V and J ends were trimmed by 1 base and 3 bases, with 4 bases remaining between them. The CDR3 totals 12 residues. The germline V gene encodes CDR1 SGHVS and CDR2 FQNEAQ. The DNA for the CDR3 is TGTGCCAGCAGCTTAGACCTCTACGAGCAGTACTTC. It specifies CASSLDLYEQYF.

The V call is TRBV10-3, the J call TRBJ2-2; 12 nucleotides line up with TRBD2. V shed 4 bases and J 0 bases; nucleotides not matched to a gene: 3. Per germline, CDR1 ENHRY and CDR2 SYGVKD. The CDR3 runs 17 residues. The CDR3 sequence: CAISATSGGTNTGELFF. The CDR3 DNA sequence: TGTGCCATCAGTGCGACTAGCGGGGGAACGAACACCGGGGAGCTGTTTTTT.

This chain connects TRBV5-5 to TRBJ2-3; maybe TRBD2 (7 bases). Trimming took off 2 bases at V and 2 bases at J, with 12 bases between the two ends. Per germline, CDR1 SGHKS and CDR2 YYEKEE (reference sequence). CDR3 length: 15 residues. CDR3 bases: TGTGCCAGCAGCTTAGACGGGGGGCCCACAGATACGCAGTATTTT. Its translation is CASSLDGGPTDTQYF.

This clonotype has just a few counts. The CDR3 sequence is CASSLPLGPLVREQYV. CDR3 coding DNA: TGTGCCAGCAGTTTGCCCCTTGGCCCTCTCGTTCGGGAGCAGTACGTC. The gene calls are TRBV6-2 or TRBV6-3 and TRBJ2-7; D remains unclear. The V gene lost 4 bases and the J gene lost 7 bases, with 23 bases spanning the gap. The germline CDR1 and CDR2 sequences are MNHEY and SVGEGT. The CDR3 runs 16 residues.